What follows are 10 T cell receptor beta chains derived from one specimen sequenced in a study of cytomegalovirus exposure and HLA in healthy donors. Using immunoSEQ multiplex PCR, the repertoire was profiled, and TCRdb retains in-frame clones only, with some absent. The top ten clones hold 2% to 2.5% of a sample with 160,000 or so clones, roughly 80% of them seen once. Sequencing was performed on PBMCs. These receptors were taken from a young man in good health and CMV-seropositive.

The chain recombines TRBV7-6 with TRBJ2-7, with 8 bases that match TRBD1. CDR3 size: 15 residues. Trimming cost V 4 bases and J 0 bases; bases outside gene matches: 5. Germline CDR1 is SGHVS and CDR2 is FNYEAQ. The DNA of the CDR3 is TGTGCCAGCAGCTCCCGGGACAGGAGCTCCTACGAGCAGTACTTC. Protein: CASSSRDRSSYEQYF.

The rearrangement links TRBV5-5 to TRBJ1-2, with D perhaps matching TRBD1 (6 bases). The CDR3 covers 15 residues. Germline V gene sequence: CDR1 SGHKS, CDR2 YYEKEE (reference sequence). V was shortened by 0 bases and J by 4 bases, with 13 bases between the two germline ends. DNA for the CDR3: TGTGCCAGCAGCTTGGGCGGGGGGCTAGGCTATGGCTACACCTTC. Residues: CASSLGGGLGYGYTF. The full variable domain, in which reference TRBV5-5 and TRBJ1-2 provide the parts outside the CDR3, is DAGVTQSPTHLIKTRGQQVTLRCSPISGHKSVSWYQQVLGQGPQFIFQYYEKEERGRGNFPDRFSARQFPNYSSELNVNALLLGDSALYLCASSLGGGLGYGYTFGSGTRLTVV.

The chain joins TRBV6-5 to TRBJ2-1, with 7 bases lining up with TRBD1. The CDR3 covers 14 residues. V lost 2 bases, J lost 2 bases, and 0 bases stayed unmatched. The germline V gene has CDR1 MNHEY and CDR2 SVGAGI. DNA of the CDR3: TGTGCCAGCAGTTACGGACAGGCCTACAATGAGCAGTTCTTC. Protein: CASSYGQAYNEQFF.

This sequence joins TRBV6-1 and TRBJ1-2; 9 bases align to TRBD1. Germline loops: CDR1 MNHNS, CDR2 SASEGT. The CDR3 totals 14 residues. V shed 4 bases, J shed 4 bases, and the junction held 4 bases outside the gene matches. Here the CDR3 DNA reads TGTGCCAGCAGTGGCCGGGACAGGGCCTATGGCTACACCTTC. Translating gives CASSGRDRAYGYTF.

The chain's CDR3 is CASSPGPFTRNTEAFF. As DNA, the CDR3 is TGTGCCAGCAGCCCAGGCCCTTTTACCAGAAACACTGAAGCTTTCTTT. The chain is built from TRBV28 and TRBJ1-1; D unresolved. CDR1 is MDHEN, CDR2 SYDVKM, per germline. The germline V and J ends were trimmed by 6 bases and 2 bases, with 19 bases remaining between them. CDR3 size: 16 residues.

The V call is TRBV12-5, the J call TRBJ1-5; D may be TRBD1 (5 bases). With 0 bases removed from V and 7 bases from J, the gap between germline ends came to 13 bases. The germline gives CDR1 LGHNT, CDR2 FRNRAP. The CDR3 consists of 15 residues. The CDR3 DNA reads TGTGCTAGTGGTTTGGTAGCGGAGGGGCCCCAGCCCCAGCATTTT. Amino acids: CASGLVAEGPQPQHF.

The chain combines TRBV7-2 with TRBJ2-5; 8 bases map to TRBD2. Germline V gives CDR1 SGHTA, CDR2 FQGNSA. Trimming at V came to 7 bases and at J to 2 bases, leaving 9 bases not matched to a gene. This CDR3 has 15 amino acids. Here the CDR3 reads CASTPSTGGQETQYF. As DNA, the CDR3 is TGTGCCAGCACCCCTTCCACGGGGGGGCAAGAGACCCAGTACTTC.

This rearrangement joins TRBV7-2 to TRBJ1-6, with TRBD1 matching over 8 bases. Looked up from germline, CDR1 is SGHTA and CDR2 is FQGNSA. This CDR3 comprises 16 residues. Trimming at V came to 5 bases and at J to 2 bases, leaving 5 bases not matched to a gene. The CDR3 region is CASSPRTGPYNSPLHF. CDR3 coding DNA: TGTGCCAGCAGCCCTCGGACAGGGCCCTATAATTCACCCCTCCACTTT. Variable domain in full (rest from reference TRBV7-2 and TRBJ1-6): GAGVSQSPSNKVTEKGKDVELRCDPISGHTALYWYRQSLGQGLEFLIYFQGNSAPDKSGLPSDRFSAERTGGSVSTLTIQRTQQEDSAVYLCASSPRTGPYNSPLHFGNGTRLTVT.

The rearrangement uses TRBV30 and TRBJ1-1, with TRBD1 identical over 8 bases. V shed 8 bases and J 0 bases; nucleotides not matched to a gene: 5. Germline CDR1 GTSNPN, CDR2 SVGIG (reference sequence). CDR3 length: 13 residues. Written as DNA, the CDR3 is TGTGCCGGAACGACAGGGGTGAACACTGAAGCTTTCTTT. Its translation: CAGTTGVNTEAFF.

The chain is built from TRBV4-2 and TRBJ2-7, with 9 bases matching TRBD1. This CDR3 contains 16 residues. From germline, CDR1 is LGHNA and CDR2 YNFKEQ. Losses at the gene ends were 0 bases for V and 4 bases for J; bases not matched to a gene: 7. The CDR3 DNA follows: TGTGCCAGCAGCCAAGAGGTAACAGGGGGCACTTACGAGCAGTACTTC. Encoded protein: CASSQEVTGGTYEQYF.